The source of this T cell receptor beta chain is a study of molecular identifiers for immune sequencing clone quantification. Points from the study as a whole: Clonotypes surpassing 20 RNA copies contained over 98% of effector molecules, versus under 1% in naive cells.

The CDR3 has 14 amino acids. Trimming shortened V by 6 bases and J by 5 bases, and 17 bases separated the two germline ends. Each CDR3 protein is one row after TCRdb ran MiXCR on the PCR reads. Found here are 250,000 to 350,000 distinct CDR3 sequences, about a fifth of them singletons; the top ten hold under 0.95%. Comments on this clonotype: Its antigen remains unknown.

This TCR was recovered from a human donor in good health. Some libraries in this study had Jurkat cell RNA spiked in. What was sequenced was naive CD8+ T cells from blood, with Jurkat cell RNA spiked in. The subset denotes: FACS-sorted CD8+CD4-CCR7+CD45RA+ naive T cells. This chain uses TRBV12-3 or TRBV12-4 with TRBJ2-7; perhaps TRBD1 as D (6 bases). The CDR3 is CASSPYRESHEQYF. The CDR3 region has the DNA TGTGCCAGCAGCCCTTACAGGGAGTCCCACGAGCAGTACTTC.